This entry features one T cell receptor beta chain sequence. Its antigen is undetermined. TCRdb reanalysed the RT-PCR reads using MiXCR and keeps one entry per CDR3 protein. The data show more than 700,000 distinct CDR3 sequences, roughly 20% seen once. This CDR3 is 16 amino acids long. Germline V CDR1 and CDR2: ENHRY, SYGVKD. Losses at the gene ends were 6 bases for V and 2 bases for J; bases not matched to a gene: 12. These data originate in a study of response to subunit inactivated influenza vaccine. Study-wide results and caveats: There was a suggestion from the authors that each seasonal influenza vaccination recruits few new T cells.

The TCR originated in a man aged 50 to 59 who received an inactivated influenza vaccine. The sample in question was PBMCs from blood, obtained about 5 days after vaccination. The chain couples TRBV10-3 to TRBJ1-2, with 7 nucleotides matching TRBD1. In DNA form, the CDR3 reads TGTGCCATCAGACCCTACCGGGACAGTCCCAACTATGGCTACACCTTC. It codes for CAIRPYRDSPNYGYTF.